This TCR beta chain was observed in a study of T cell repertoires in cytomegalovirus infection (dated by TCRdb to the late 2010s). As for the study more broadly: Donor HLA type was relevant to the analysis, because carriage of CMV infection together with the matching HLA type was indicated by public TCR beta signatures.

General findings and caveats noted by the study authors: In the ex vivo response, HLA-C-restricted CMV-specific TCR beta clonotypes were dominant, and in two of eight donors the single most frequent clonotype came from this HLA-C-restricted group. In both this cohort and an independent cohort of several hundred donors, the cumulative frequency of public TCR beta family members distinguished carriers of CMV infection plus the relevant HLA type.

As for this clonotype: The antigen this receptor binds is unknown. A read error may account for a junction end that differs from germline.

The run used an Illumina HiSeq 1500. In-frame beta chains were kept once TCRdb had trimmed the public reads at Q25 with fastp and called clones with MiXCR. Every distinct CDR3 protein forms one entry, paired with its most common genes and DNA. This sample gives about 130,000 distinct CDR3 sequences in total; roughly a quarter of them show up just once. Jointly, the top ten make up almost 35% of the sample. Per the germline V gene, SGHTA is the CDR1 and FQGTGA is the CDR2. From its cysteine to its phenylalanine, the CDR3 spans 15 amino acids. Only the CDR3 part of the read is kept: 45 bases, read in frame from the first base.

The receptor chain draws on TRBV7-3 and TRBJ2-7; a stretch of 7 junction bases matches TRBD1. This clonotype originated in a human donor in good health (CMV status not recorded). Some clones in this sample may be carry-over from other donors' samples. Sample: PBMCs, sequenced either directly or after in vitro stimulation (not recorded which). The DNA sequence is given as TGTGCCAGCAGCATAACAGGGGAGAGGTCCTACGAGCAGTACTTC. Its product reads: CASSITGERSYEQYF.